This T cell receptor beta chain was captured by sequencing in a study of blood T cell repertoires in COVID-19. Overall study context: Whether acute or convalescent, the COVID-19 samples came from the United States, Italy and Spain. Sample material is recorded as cDNA or gDNA derived from T cells, B-cell-depleted T cells, or PBMCs.

Germline trimming cut 3 bases from V and 1 base from J; bases unmatched to any gene: 2. The V gene's germline CDR1 is SGHTS and CDR2 YDEGEE. The CDR3 is made up of 14 amino acids. Libraries were prepared by immunoSEQ multiplex PCR; TCRdb keeps only in-frame clonotypes and omits some of them. The table has tens of thousands of clones, around 86% seen once. This receptor was taken from a man aged 40-50 years with acute or convalescent COVID-19. This chain links TRBV5-8 with TRBJ2-3; TRBD2 matches at 7 bases. The sample taken for sequencing was peripheral blood. This CDR3 is CASSSLAGTDTQYF. Written as DNA, the CDR3 is TGTGCCAGCAGCTCTCTAGCGGGCACAGATACGCAGTATTTT.